The 2 T cell receptor beta chains reported below all come from one sample, sequenced in a study of blood T cell repertoires in COVID-19. Sequencing was performed with immunoSEQ multiplex PCR; in TCRdb, only in-frame clones are kept and a portion is missing. The profile shows about 80,000 clones, under 85% of them singletons. Sequences were obtained from peripheral blood. All receptors derive from a human donor in a cohort sampled during active COVID-19.

This clone was seen only a few times. The V call is TRBV28, the J call TRBJ2-1, with 12 bases identical to TRBD2. Germline V gene lookup returns CDR1 MDHEN and CDR2 SYDVKM. The CDR3 covers 14 residues. V dropped 8 bases and J dropped 6; count of bases not matched to a gene: 5. The CDR3 nucleotides are TGTGCCAGCGAACTAGCGGGGGGAGGCAATGAGCAGTTCTTC. This translates into CASELAGGGNEQFF.

Here the CDR3 DNA reads TGTGCCAGCAGCCCCGGGACAGGGGAAGGCTATGGCTACACCTTC. It codes for CASSPGTGEGYGYTF. The chain couples TRBV5-6 to TRBJ1-2; 10 nucleotides agree with TRBD1. The germline CDR1 and CDR2 sequences are SGHDT and YYEEEE. V was clipped by 4 bases and J by 4 bases; unmatched bases: 7. The CDR3 spans 15 residues.